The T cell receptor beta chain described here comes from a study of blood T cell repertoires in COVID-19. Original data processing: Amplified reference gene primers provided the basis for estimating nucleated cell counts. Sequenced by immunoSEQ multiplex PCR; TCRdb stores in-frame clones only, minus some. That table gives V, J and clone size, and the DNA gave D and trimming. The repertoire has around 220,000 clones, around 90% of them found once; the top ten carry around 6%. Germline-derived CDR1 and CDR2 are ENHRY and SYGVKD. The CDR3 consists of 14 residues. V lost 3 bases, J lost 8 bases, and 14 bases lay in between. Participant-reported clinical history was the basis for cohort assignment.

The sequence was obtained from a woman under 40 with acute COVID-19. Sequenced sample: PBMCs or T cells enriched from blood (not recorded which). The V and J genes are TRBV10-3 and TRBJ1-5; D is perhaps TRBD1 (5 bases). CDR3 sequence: CAISETGEGKPQHF. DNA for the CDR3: TGTGCCATCAGTGAAACCGGGGAGGGGAAGCCCCAGCATTTT.